Below, one T cell receptor (beta chain) is given with its context. Its antigen is undetermined. These data are taken from a study of human T cells and chemical hapten exposure. Study background: Alopecia areata, totalis or universalis affected patients, mainly female. Study results and caveats: Positive correlation was observed between PT1 expanded TCR counts and patch test score. The donors suffered from alopecia, so their immune response may not match that of healthy people.

The time point was: pre-sensitization, week 0. Treatment indicated: therapeutic diphenylcyclopropenone sensitization with weekly scalp DPC. Each cDNA molecule in the library carried unique molecular identifiers. TCRdb redid the calling of the RACE reads with MiXCR, one entry per CDR3 protein. The sample shows roughly 100,000 distinct CDR3 sequences, roughly an eighth of them seen only once. This material consisted of whole blood, taken in connection with sensitization to the hapten diphenylcyclopropenone (DPC). The receptor was derived from a woman between 50 and 59 years old with alopecia areata. Some clones in this sample may be carry-over from other donors' samples.

The CDR3 reads CASSLRGGLGVQETQYF. In nucleotides, the CDR3 is TGTGCCAGCAGTTTACGTGGGGGGCTAGGGGTCCAAGAGACCCAGTACTTC. The rearrangement links TRBV27 to TRBJ2-5; D might be TRBD1 or TRBD2, each matching 6 bases. V was shortened by 2 bases and J by 1 base, with 17 bases between the two germline ends. The germline V gene has CDR1 MNHEY and CDR2 SMNVEV (reference sequence). The CDR3 runs to 17 residues.